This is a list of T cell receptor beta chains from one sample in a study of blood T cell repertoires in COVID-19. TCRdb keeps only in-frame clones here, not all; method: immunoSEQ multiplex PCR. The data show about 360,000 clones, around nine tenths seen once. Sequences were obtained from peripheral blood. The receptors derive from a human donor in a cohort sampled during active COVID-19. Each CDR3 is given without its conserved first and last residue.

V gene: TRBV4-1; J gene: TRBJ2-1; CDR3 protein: ASSQVGLGEQF
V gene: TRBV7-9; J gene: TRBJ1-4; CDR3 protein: ASSAGQGKMGGEKLF
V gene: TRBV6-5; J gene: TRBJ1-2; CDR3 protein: ASSPLGSGYGYT
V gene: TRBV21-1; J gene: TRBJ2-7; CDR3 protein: ASSKNHRQGASEQY
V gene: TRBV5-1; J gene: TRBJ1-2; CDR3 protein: ASSLAAGDGYT
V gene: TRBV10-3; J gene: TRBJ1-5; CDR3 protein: AISDRLKTGYEDQPQH
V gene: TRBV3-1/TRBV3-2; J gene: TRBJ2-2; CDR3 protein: ASGTPNTGELF
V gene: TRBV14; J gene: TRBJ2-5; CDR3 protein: ASSGTIFGTQY
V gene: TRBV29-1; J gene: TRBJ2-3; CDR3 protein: SVEVDGNTDTQY
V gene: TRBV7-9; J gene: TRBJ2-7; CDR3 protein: ASSRWDRPYEQY
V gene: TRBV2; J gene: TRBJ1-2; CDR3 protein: ASSNGANYGYT
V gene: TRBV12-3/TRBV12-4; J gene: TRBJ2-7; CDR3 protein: ASSLGGDYEQY
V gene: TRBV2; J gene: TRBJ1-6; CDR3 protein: ASSDLTGIGSPLH
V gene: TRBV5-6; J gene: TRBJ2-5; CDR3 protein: ASSLGPGPQETQY
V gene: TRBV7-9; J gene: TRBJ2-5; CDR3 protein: ASSPTSGSSTETQY
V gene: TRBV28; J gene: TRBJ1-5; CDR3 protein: ASSSFASEAYQPQH
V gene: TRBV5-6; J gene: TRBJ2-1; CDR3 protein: ASSLRGHFYNEQF
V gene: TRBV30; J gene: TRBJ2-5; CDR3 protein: AWAPGLASRKD
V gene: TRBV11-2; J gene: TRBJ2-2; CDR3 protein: ATKAGVNTGELF
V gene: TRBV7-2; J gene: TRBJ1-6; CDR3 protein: ASSLVPGGRNSPLH
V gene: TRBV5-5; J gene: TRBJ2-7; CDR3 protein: ASSFGQGGLYEQY
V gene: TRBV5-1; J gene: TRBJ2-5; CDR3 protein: ASSSEGGMAETQY
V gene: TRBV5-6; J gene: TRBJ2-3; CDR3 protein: ASSGWTGGRDTQY
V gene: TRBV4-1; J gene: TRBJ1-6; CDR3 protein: ASSQATGRNSPLH
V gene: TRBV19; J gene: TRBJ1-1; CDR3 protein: ASSPRGRQALNTEAF
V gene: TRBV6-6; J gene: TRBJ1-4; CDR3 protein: ASSNRGRGTNEKLF